Listed here is a single T cell receptor beta chain. Its antigen is undetermined. This sample is drawn from a study of T-cell memory formation after mild COVID-19. Study background: Among the donors, TCR clusters were largely specific to each donor.

5'RACE, which relied on constant-segment primers, yielded TCR alpha and TCR beta cDNA libraries carrying sample barcodes and UMIs. Each CDR3 protein gets one entry after TCRdb re-called the 5' RACE reads with MiXCR. This table holds a few hundred thousand distinct CDR3 sequences, about 15% found once. Looked up from germline, CDR1 is DFQATT and CDR2 is SNEGSKA (reference sequence). There are 12 residues in the CDR3. V was cut by 6 bases and J by 3 bases, with 10 bases left in between. Findings of the study overall: CD4/CD8 balance characterized clones contracting day 15 to 85, and CD4+ skew characterized later expanders. CD8+ contracting clones occupied EMRA, while CD4+ ones occupied mainly CM and EM.

The receptor was isolated from a man aged 18 to 30 who had mild COVID-19 (a few samples of this study predate the infection). Cell type and time point are not known. What was sequenced was PBMCs or a T cell subset sorted from them (not recorded which). This chain links TRBV20-1 with TRBJ2-3; D unresolved. CDR3: CSASRATDTQYF. The CDR3 region has the DNA TGCAGTGCCAGTCGGGCAACAGATACGCAGTATTTT.